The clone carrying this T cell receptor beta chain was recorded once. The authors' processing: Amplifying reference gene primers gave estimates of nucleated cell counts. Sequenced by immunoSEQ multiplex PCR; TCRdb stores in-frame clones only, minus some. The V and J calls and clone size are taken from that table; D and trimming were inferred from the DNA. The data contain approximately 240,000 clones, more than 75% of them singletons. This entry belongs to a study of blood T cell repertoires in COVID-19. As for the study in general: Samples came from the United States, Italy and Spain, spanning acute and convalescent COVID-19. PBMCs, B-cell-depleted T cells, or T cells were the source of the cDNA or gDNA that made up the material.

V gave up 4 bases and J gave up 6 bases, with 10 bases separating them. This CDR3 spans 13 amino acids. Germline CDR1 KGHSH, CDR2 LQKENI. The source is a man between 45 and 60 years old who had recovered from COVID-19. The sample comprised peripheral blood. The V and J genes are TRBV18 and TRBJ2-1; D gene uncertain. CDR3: CASSRVQFNEQFF. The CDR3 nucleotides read TGTGCCAGCTCACGGGTACAGTTCAATGAGCAGTTCTTC.